Each of the 5 T cell receptor beta chains below was sequenced from the same sample in a study of response to subunit inactivated influenza vaccine. TCRdb ran MiXCR on the RT-PCR reads and lists one entry per CDR3 protein. The table includes 530,000 or so distinct CDR3 sequences, 11% to 15% detected once. The sample consisted of PBMCs from blood, taken roughly 12 days after vaccination. Receptor source: a man over 45 who received an inactivated influenza vaccine.

This clonotype has at least ten counts. The chain employs TRBV7-2 and TRBJ2-7, with 10 bases identical to TRBD2. Germline assignment: CDR1 SGHTA and CDR2 FQGNSA. V shed 2 bases, J shed 3 bases, and the junction held 4 bases outside the gene matches. CDR3 size: 15 residues. The DNA for the CDR3 is TGTGCCAGCAGCTTACTTCCTAGCGGGGGCTACGAGCAGTACTTC. As protein: CASSLLPSGGYEQYF.

The J gene is TRBJ2-1, the V gene TRBV21-1; the table's D call of TRBD1 was not tested on the DNA. TRBV21-1 is given as a pseudogene. This CDR3 is built from 15 residues. CDR3 sequence reads: CASSKTTGRTNEQFF. The CDR3 nucleotides are TGTGCCAGCAGCAAAACGACAGGGAGAACCAATGAGCAGTTCTTC.

This clonotype was seen at least ten times. The chain employs TRBV6-5 and TRBJ1-2; 7 bases line up with TRBD1. This CDR3 comprises 16 residues. V shed 2 bases and J 8 bases; nucleotides not matched to a gene: 14. Germline assignment: CDR1 MNHEY and CDR2 SVGAGI. The CDR3 nucleotides are TGTGCCAGCAGTTACCATGGACAGGTCGGGGCAGGAGGCTACACCTTC. Translation gives CASSYHGQVGAGGYTF.

This clonotype was recorded at least ten times. The genes are TRBV12-3 or TRBV12-4 and TRBJ2-1; tentative D call: TRBD1 (6 bases). The V and J ends lost 2 bases and 3 bases respectively, with 11 bases between them. CDR3 length equals 15 residues. The CDR3 is CASSLRTGIYNEQFF. CDR3 DNA: TGTGCCAGCAGTTTAAGAACAGGGATCTACAATGAGCAGTTCTTC.

The CDR3 coding sequence is TGTGCCAGCGGGTCAGAGATTGGAGAGCAGTACTTC. This encodes CASGSEIGEQYF. J is TRBJ2-7 and V is TRBV5-4; D unresolved. The CDR3 loop spans 12 amino acids. Germline assignment: CDR1 SGHNT and CDR2 YYREEE (reference sequence). Trimming pared 7 bases from V and 7 bases from J, leaving 15 bases between.